The 19 T cell receptor beta chains listed next were all sequenced from one sample in a study of early T cells in non-severe SARS-CoV-2 infection. TCRdb re-analysed the 5' RACE reads in MiXCR, keeping a single row per CDR3 protein. The repertoire holds approximately 100,000 distinct CDR3 sequences, with about 14% as singletons. Sequencing input: whole blood. Receptor source: an adult who was a healthcare worker with PCR-confirmed SARS-CoV-2 infection or an uninfected control (not recorded which).

This clonotype has ten or more counts. The chain couples TRBV5-5 to TRBJ1-2; possibly TRBD1 for D (5 bases). V was shortened by 2 bases and J by 9 bases, with 20 bases between the two germline ends. Germline V CDR1 and CDR2: SGHKS, YYEKEE (reference sequence). The CDR3 covers 15 residues. The CDR3 is CASSLGPGPQGSYTF. In DNA, the CDR3 is TGTGCCAGCAGCTTAGGGCCCGGACCCCAGGGAAGCTACACCTTC.

Many counts were recorded for this clonotype. The chain employs TRBV30 and TRBJ2-3, with a possible D match to TRBD1 (6 bases). Looked up from germline, CDR1 is GTSNPN and CDR2 is SVGIG (reference sequence). The ends were cut back, 7 bases at V and 1 base at J, with 15 bases in the middle. The CDR3 length is 14 residues. The CDR3 sequence is CASTDRRGTDTQYF. In nucleotides, the CDR3 is TGTGCCTCAACGGACAGACGGGGCACAGATACGCAGTATTTT.

This clonotype was recorded a few times. The chain is built from TRBV6-1 and TRBJ2-5, with D unclear. Trimming removed 7 bases at V and 0 bases at J, with 6 bases between. CDR1 is MNHNS, CDR2 SASEGT, per germline. The CDR3 loop spans 12 amino acids. CDR3 bases: TGTGCCAGCACCCTGTACCAAGAGACCCAGTACTTC. Translating it yields CASTLYQETQYF.

This clonotype has a count of ten or more. This chain joins TRBV6-6 and TRBJ2-7; D may match TRBD1 or TRBD2 (5 bases each). CDR3 size: 13 residues. Trimming cost V 2 bases and J 3 bases, with 8 bases left between them. Germline V gene sequence: CDR1 MNHNY, CDR2 SVGAGI (reference sequence). CDR3 region: CASSYGGHYEQYF. CDR3 bases: TGTGCCAGCAGTTACGGAGGACACTACGAGCAGTACTTC.

This clonotype has ten or more counts. The chain has TRBV12-3 or TRBV12-4 and TRBJ2-1, with 10 positions matching TRBD2. Germline trimming cut 5 bases from V and 8 bases from J; bases unmatched to any gene: 9. The CDR3 is made up of 15 amino acids. CDR3 region: CASSGAGGRIDEQFF. CDR3 nucleotides: TGTGCCAGCAGTGGAGCGGGGGGGCGGATCGATGAGCAGTTCTTC.

The chain joins TRBV2 to TRBJ2-1; maybe TRBD1 (5 bases). V lost 4 bases and J 8 bases, leaving 15 bases between the germline ends. The CDR3 spans 14 residues. CDR1 SNHLY and CDR2 FYNNEI come from the germline V gene. The CDR3 is CASSGGRGADEQFF. The CDR3 DNA reads as TGTGCCAGCAGTGGTGGAAGGGGCGCGGATGAGCAGTTCTTC.

This clonotype was counted at least ten times. This chain joins TRBV15 and TRBJ2-7; 8 bases match TRBD2. The germline gives CDR1 LNHNV, CDR2 YYDKDF (reference sequence). There are 17 residues in the CDR3. Trimming cost V 3 bases and J 0 bases; bases outside gene matches: 10. The CDR3 bases are TGTGCCACCAGCAGCCCGGGGGGGGCCGGGGCCTCCTACGAGCAGTACTTC. This gives the protein CATSSPGGAGASYEQYF.

This clonotype was found many times. This chain joins TRBV7-9 and TRBJ1-1; weak D call: TRBD1 (6 bases). The germline gives CDR1 SEHNR, CDR2 FQNEAQ (reference sequence). The CDR3 runs to 13 residues. V dropped 5 bases and J dropped 7 bases, with 14 bases sitting between them. The CDR3 DNA reads TGTGCCAGCAGCGCGGGGACACTAAATGAAGCTTTCTTT. Its translation is CASSAGTLNEAFF.

This clonotype came up many times. The V and J genes are TRBV28 and TRBJ1-3, with 8 bases matching TRBD1. The CDR3 is 16 amino acids. V gave up 6 bases and J gave up 3 bases; unmatched junction bases: 10. Germline CDR1 and CDR2: MDHEN and SYDVKM. This CDR3 reads CASSSGGAKDGNTIYF. The CDR3, as DNA: TGTGCCAGCAGCTCAGGGGGCGCGAAAGATGGAAACACCATATATTTT.

The sample holds many counts of this clonotype. The J gene is TRBJ1-1, the V gene TRBV27; D gene ambiguous. CDR1 is MNHEY and CDR2 is SMNVEV in the germline V gene (reference sequence). V shed 2 bases and J shed 7 bases, with 11 bases lying between them. The CDR3 sequence is 13 residues long. The CDR3 loop reads CASSLVGMGEAFF. In nucleotides, the CDR3 is TGTGCCAGCAGTTTAGTAGGGATGGGTGAAGCTTTCTTT.

The rearrangement links TRBV3-1 to TRBJ2-7, with 11 bases that match TRBD1. Germline-derived CDR1 and CDR2 are LGHDT and YNNKEL (reference sequence). V shed 6 bases and J 4 bases; nucleotides not matched to a gene: 5. The CDR3 runs to 14 residues. The CDR3 protein is CASRRGTGGYEQYF. The CDR3 coding sequence is TGTGCCAGCAGGCGTGGGACAGGGGGGTACGAGCAGTACTTC.

The chain joins TRBV10-3 to TRBJ2-3; TRBD2 might be the D (5 bases). V gave up 2 bases and J gave up 6 bases, with 18 bases separating them. The CDR3 length is 16 residues. Germline values: CDR1 ENHRY, CDR2 SYGVKD. CDR3 residues: CAISENGVHSGDTQYF. CDR3 nucleotide sequence: TGTGCCATCAGTGAGAATGGGGTTCACTCGGGGGATACGCAGTATTTT.

This rearrangement joins TRBV6-5 to TRBJ2-7; maybe TRBD1 (5 bases). Trimming removed 4 bases from V and 1 base from J, with 14 bases in between. Germline lookup yields CDR1 MNHEY and CDR2 SVGAGI. This CDR3 region has 15 residues. The CDR3 loop is CASSFVQQGSYEQYF. The CDR3, as DNA: TGTGCCAGCAGTTTTGTCCAGCAGGGTTCCTACGAGCAGTACTTC.

V usage is TRBV4-1 and J usage is TRBJ1-2; weak D call: TRBD1 (6 bases). Germline V lookup: CDR1 MGHRA, CDR2 YSYEKL. V lost 0 bases to trimming and J lost 1 base, with 15 bases between them. The CDR3 spans 17 residues. The DNA for the CDR3 is TGCGCCAGCAGCCAAGACGCAGCAACAGGGCGTAACTATGGCTACACCTTC. It translates to CASSQDAATGRNYGYTF.

This clonotype was seen repeatedly, ten times or more. The V and J genes are TRBV29-1 and TRBJ1-2; unclear D gene. The CDR3 consists of 10 residues. Germline V gene data show CDR1 as SQVTM and CDR2 as ANQGSEA. V gave up 3 bases and J gave up 6 bases, with 5 bases separating them. CDR3 in amino acids: CSVEDDGYTF. The CDR3 DNA is TGCAGCGTTGAGGACGATGGCTACACCTTC.

This clonotype was detected a few times. This sequence joins TRBV20-1 and TRBJ1-5, with D tentatively TRBD1 (5 bases). CDR1 and CDR2 (germline): DFQATT, SNEGSKA (reference sequence). Trimming took 2 bases from V and 6 from J, leaving 17 bases between them. The CDR3 contains 15 residues. In nucleotides, the CDR3 is TGCAGTGCTAGATGGGGAGGGGAGGTCACTCAGCCCCAGCATTTT. Translation gives CSARWGGEVTQPQHF.

This clonotype was detected many times. V usage is TRBV4-1 and J usage is TRBJ1-4; 7 bases fit TRBD1. Unmatched junction bases numbered 7, after V lost 2 bases and J lost 4 bases. Germline loops: CDR1 MGHRA, CDR2 YSYEKL. The length of the CDR3 is 16 residues. The CDR3, as DNA: TGCGCCAGCAGCCAACCTCTTAGGGACAGTAATGAAAAACTGTTTTTT. This translates into CASSQPLRDSNEKLFF.

This sequence joins TRBV5-1 and TRBJ2-2; possibly TRBD1 for D (6 bases). This CDR3 comprises 15 residues. The V end lost 2 bases, the J end lost 2 bases, and 10 bases lay between the germline ends. Germline lookup yields CDR1 SGHRS and CDR2 YFSETQ. Here the CDR3 reads CASSFGGRNTGELFF. The DNA for the CDR3 is TGCGCCAGCAGCTTTGGGGGCCGAAACACCGGGGAGCTGTTTTTT.

The chain is built from TRBV4-3 and TRBJ2-6; 9 bases are shared with TRBD2. Losses at the gene ends were 1 base for V and 3 bases for J; bases not matched to a gene: 4. The CDR3 runs 17 residues. Germline-derived CDR1 and CDR2 are LGHNA and YSLEER. CDR3 sequence: CASSQGSGGRGANVLTF. CDR3 nucleotides: TGCGCCAGCAGCCAAGGTAGCGGGGGTCGTGGGGCCAACGTCCTGACTTTC.